The 22 T cell receptor beta chains reported below all come from one sample, sequenced in a study of early T cells in non-severe SARS-CoV-2 infection. TCRdb re-called the 5' RACE reads through MiXCR, storing one row per CDR3 protein. The table includes 100,000 to 120,000 distinct CDR3 sequences, roughly an eighth detected once. Sequences were obtained from whole blood. The source of these receptors is an adult who was a healthcare worker with PCR-confirmed SARS-CoV-2 infection or an uninfected control (not recorded which).

The table lists this clonotype with many counts. The chain recombines TRBV12-3 or TRBV12-4 with TRBJ2-7; TRBD2 matches 8 bases. CDR3 length equals 11 residues. V shed 10 bases and J 6 bases; nucleotides not matched to a gene: 5. CDR3 in DNA: TGTGCCACCGCGGGGGGAACCGAGCAGTACTTC. It is translated as CATAGGTEQYF.

The sample holds a few counts of this clonotype. The genes are TRBV12-3 or TRBV12-4 and TRBJ2-2; TRBD1 or TRBD2 may be the D gene (5 bases each). V was pared by 6 bases and J by 2 bases, with 16 bases between. The CDR3 contains 16 residues. The CDR3 sequence: CASRGSLRDNTGELFF. The CDR3 DNA reads as TGTGCCAGCAGGGGAAGCCTTAGGGACAACACCGGGGAGCTGTTTTTT.

This clonotype was detected many times. The chain has TRBV29-1 and TRBJ2-3, with D perhaps TRBD2 (7 bases). This CDR3 has 17 amino acids. Germline values: CDR1 SQVTM, CDR2 ANQGSEA. The V gene lost 6 bases and the J gene lost 5 bases, with 27 bases spanning the gap. The CDR3 DNA reads as TGCAGCGTGGCAGGGGAAGGTGGGGGGAGGGCTTTAGATACGCAGTATTTT. The encoded protein is CSVAGEGGGRALDTQYF.

Here the CDR3 reads CASRKTGPGELFF. As DNA, the CDR3 is TGTGCCAGCAGGAAGACAGGACCCGGGGAGCTGTTTTTT. The J gene is TRBJ2-2, the V gene TRBV2; possible D gene TRBD1, 6 bases. Germline V gives CDR1 SNHLY, CDR2 FYNNEI. Trimming pared 6 bases from V and 6 bases from J, leaving 11 bases between. CDR3 length: 13 residues.

In this sample, this clonotype turned up many times. The chain carries TRBV6-6 and TRBJ1-2; D gene unclear. Germline loops: CDR1 MNHNY, CDR2 SVGAGI (reference sequence). The CDR3 loop spans 14 amino acids. V lost 6 bases and J lost 2, with 13 bases in between. CDR3 in amino acids: CASSPKGANYGYTF. In DNA form, the CDR3 reads TGTGCCAGCAGCCCTAAGGGTGCCAACTATGGCTACACCTTC.

This clonotype was counted between two and nine times. The V call is TRBV28, the J call TRBJ2-7; D might be TRBD1 (6 bases). Trimming stripped 5 bases from V and 2 bases from J, with 19 bases between. The germline CDR1 and CDR2 sequences are MDHEN and SYDVKM. CDR3 length equals 16 residues. The CDR3 reads CASSPVGQIVPYEQYF. In DNA form, the CDR3 reads TGTGCCAGCAGTCCTGTCGGACAGATTGTCCCCTACGAGCAGTACTTC.

The chain recombines TRBV20-1 with TRBJ1-1; D is possibly TRBD1 (5 bases). The CDR3 extends over 13 amino acids. Germline V gene lookup returns CDR1 DFQATT and CDR2 SNEGSKA (reference sequence). The germline V and J ends were trimmed by 4 bases and 2 bases, with 11 bases remaining between them. The DNA for the CDR3 is TGCAGTGCTACTCAGACAGCTAACACTGAAGCTTTCTTT. The encoded protein is CSATQTANTEAFF.

Many counts were recorded for this clonotype. This chain links TRBV4-2 with TRBJ1-1; no clear D. Trimming left V 0 bases short and J 3 bases short, with 8 bases between. This CDR3 region has 14 residues. Germline-derived CDR1 and CDR2 are LGHNA and YNFKEQ. The CDR3 coding sequence is TGTGCCAGCAGCCAAGAGGGCCTAGACACTGAAGCTTTCTTT. It is translated as CASSQEGLDTEAFF.

This sequence joins TRBV9 and TRBJ1-2; the D gene is possibly TRBD1 (6 bases). This CDR3 is 12 amino acids long. Germline CDR1 is SGDLS and CDR2 is YYNGEE. Trimming took off 4 bases at V and 5 bases at J, with 9 bases between the two ends. The CDR3: CASSRTAYGYTF. CDR3 DNA sequence: TGTGCCAGCAGCCGGACAGCTTATGGCTACACCTTC.

The count of this clonotype is one. This rearrangement joins TRBV11-3 to TRBJ1-2, with a possible D match to TRBD1 (6 bases). Per germline, CDR1 SGHNT and CDR2 YENEEA. This CDR3 has 11 residues. V was shortened by 3 bases and J by 8 bases, with 7 bases between the two germline ends. CDR3 residues: CASSLDSGYTF. CDR3 nucleotides: TGTGCCAGCAGCTTGGACAGCGGCTACACCTTC. Variable domain in full (rest from reference TRBV11-3 and TRBJ1-2): EAGVVQSPRYKIIEKKQPVAFWCNPISGHNTLYWYLQNLGQGPELLIRYENEEAVDDSQLPKDRFSAERLKGVDSTLKIQPAELGDSAVYLCASSLDSGYTFGSGTRLTVV.

This clonotype has more than one count but fewer than ten. The rearrangement uses TRBV7-3 and TRBJ2-5; 8 bases map to TRBD2. The V gene end was trimmed by 4 bases and the J gene end by 6 bases; junction bases not matched to a gene: 16. Germline V lookup: CDR1 SGHTA, CDR2 FQGTGA. This CDR3 spans 17 amino acids. The CDR3 DNA is TGTGCCAGCAGCTCGCAACCTTACGGCGGGGGGCTGAAGACCCAGTACTTC. Translating gives CASSSQPYGGGLKTQYF. The full variable domain, rest sourced from reference TRBV7-3 and TRBJ2-5, is GAGVSQTPSNKVTEKGKYVELRCDPISGHTALYWYRQSLGQGPEFLIYFQGTGAADDSGLPNDRFFAVRPEGSVSTLKIQRTERGDSAVYLCASSSQPYGGGLKTQYFGPGTRLLVL.

This clonotype was seen a few times. The V and J genes are TRBV29-1 and TRBJ2-3; TRBD2 agrees at 11 bases. The germline V gene has CDR1 SQVTM and CDR2 ANQGSEA. The CDR3 totals 14 residues. The junction had 6 bases not matched to a gene; V was cut back by 6 bases and J by 4 bases. The CDR3 region has the DNA TGCAGCGTCGACTCGGGACTAGCGGCAGATACGCAGTATTTT. Its protein product is CSVDSGLAADTQYF.

The table lists this clonotype with a few counts. The chain carries TRBV6-5 and TRBJ2-1, with D unclear. The CDR3 runs to 15 residues. Trimming cost V 7 bases and J 0 bases, with 13 bases left between them. The germline gives CDR1 MNHEY, CDR2 SVGAGI. CDR3 DNA: TGTGCCAGCAAACGAAGTGACTCCTCCTACAATGAGCAGTTCTTC. Translation gives CASKRSDSSYNEQFF.

This clonotype was observed many times. The chain combines TRBV5-1 with TRBJ2-2; TRBD1 is a possible D gene (6 bases). The germline gives CDR1 SGHRS, CDR2 YFSETQ. Trimming removed 4 bases at V and 1 base at J, with 11 bases between. The CDR3 is 15 residues long. The CDR3 DNA follows: TGCGCCAGCAGCGCCTCGACAGGGAACACCGGGGAGCTGTTTTTT. This codes for CASSASTGNTGELFF.

The V call is TRBV2, the J call TRBJ2-5; 7 bases align to TRBD2. The germline V gene encodes CDR1 SNHLY and CDR2 FYNNEI. V shed 2 bases and J 2 bases; nucleotides not matched to a gene: 5. The CDR3 length is 15 residues. The CDR3 reads CASSEMRGRQETQYF. In DNA form, the CDR3 reads TGTGCCAGCAGTGAAATGCGGGGGAGACAAGAGACCCAGTACTTC.

In this sample, this clonotype is medium-sized. The chain has TRBV12-3 or TRBV12-4 and TRBJ2-5, with D perhaps being TRBD1 or TRBD2 (5 bases each). The CDR3 has 15 residues. V gave up 3 bases and J gave up 4 bases, with 15 bases separating them. The CDR3 loop is CASSLTQEVGETQYF. The CDR3 region has the DNA TGTGCCAGCAGTTTGACACAGGAGGTCGGAGAGACCCAGTACTTC.

The rearrangement uses TRBV29-1 and TRBJ1-1; D gene unclear. Germline V gives CDR1 SQVTM, CDR2 ANQGSEA. The CDR3 runs to 10 residues. The CDR3 DNA reads as TGCCCAAAAGGGATCCCAGAAGCTTTCTTT. Residues: CPKGIPEAFF.

This clonotype was detected only a few times. The V and J genes are TRBV7-6 and TRBJ2-2; either TRBD1 or TRBD2 may supply D (5 bases each). Per germline, CDR1 SGHVS and CDR2 FNYEAQ. Between the trimmed V and J ends, which lost 5 bases and 5 bases, there was a span of 24 bases. This CDR3 has 18 residues. CDR3: CASSGHRDLPGRTGELFF. CDR3 nucleotide sequence: TGTGCCAGCAGCGGTCACCGGGACCTTCCTGGGAGAACCGGGGAGCTGTTTTTT.

The chain has TRBV3-1 and TRBJ2-3; D is unclear. Germline CDR1 and CDR2: LGHDT and YNNKEL (reference sequence). The CDR3 totals 14 residues. The germline V and J ends were trimmed by 3 bases and 5 bases, with 12 bases remaining between them. The DNA for the CDR3 is TGTGCCAGCAGCCAGAGGTCTTCAGAAGATACGCAGTATTTT. Amino acids: CASSQRSSEDTQYF.

There are many counts of this clonotype. V and J are TRBV29-1 and TRBJ1-2; no definite D call. V was trimmed by 3 bases and J by 5 bases, leaving 13 bases between them. The CDR3 sequence is 13 residues long. Per the germline V gene, CDR1 is SQVTM and CDR2 is ANQGSEA. As DNA, the CDR3 is TGCAGCGTTGATGAGGACGGGATATATGGCTACACCTTC. Translation gives CSVDEDGIYGYTF. Full variable domain (remainder filled in from reference TRBV29-1 and TRBJ1-2): SAVISQKPSRDICQRGTSLTIQCQVDSQVTMMFWYRQQPGQSLTLIATANQGSEATYESGFVIDKFPISRPNLTFSTLTVSNMSPEDSSIYLCSVDEDGIYGYTFGSGTRLTVV.

The table lists this clonotype with a few counts. This chain connects TRBV7-9 to TRBJ1-6; a possible D gene is TRBD1 (6 bases). Per the germline V gene, CDR1 is SEHNR and CDR2 is FQNEAQ (reference sequence). This CDR3 comprises 14 residues. V lost 6 bases and J 7 bases, leaving 13 bases between the germline ends. The CDR3 DNA is TGTGCCAGCAGTCCCACAGGGACGAATTCACCCCTCCACTTT. Its translation: CASSPTGTNSPLHF.

This clonotype was recorded many times. This chain links TRBV6-1 with TRBJ2-5; 7 bases align to TRBD2. The V and J ends lost 4 bases and 2 bases, in that order; junction bases with no gene match: 10. Germline V gives CDR1 MNHNS, CDR2 SASEGT. This CDR3 is built from 16 residues. The CDR3 here is CASSARGVRGQETQYF. The CDR3, as DNA: TGTGCCAGCAGTGCCCGGGGGGTTAGAGGACAAGAGACCCAGTACTTC.